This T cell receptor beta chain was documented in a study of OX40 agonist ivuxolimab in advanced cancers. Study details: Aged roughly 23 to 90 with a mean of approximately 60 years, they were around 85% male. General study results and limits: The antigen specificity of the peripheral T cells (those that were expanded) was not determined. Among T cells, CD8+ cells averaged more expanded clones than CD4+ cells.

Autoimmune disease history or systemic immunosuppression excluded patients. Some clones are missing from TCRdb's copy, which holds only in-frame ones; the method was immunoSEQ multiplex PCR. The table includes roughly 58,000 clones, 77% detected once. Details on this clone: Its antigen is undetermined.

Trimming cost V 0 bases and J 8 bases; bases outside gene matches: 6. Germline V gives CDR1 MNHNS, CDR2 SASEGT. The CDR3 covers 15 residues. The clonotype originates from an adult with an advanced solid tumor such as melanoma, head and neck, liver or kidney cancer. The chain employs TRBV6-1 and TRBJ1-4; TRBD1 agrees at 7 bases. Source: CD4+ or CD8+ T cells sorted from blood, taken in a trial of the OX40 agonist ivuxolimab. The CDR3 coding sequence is TGTGCCAGCAGTGAAGCGCAGGGGGAAGGAGAAAAACTGTTTTTT. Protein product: CASSEAQGEGEKLFF.